This TCR beta chain emerged from a study of cytomegalovirus exposure and HLA in healthy donors. General study results and limits: Reports indicate that TCR beta sequences accurately predicted the HLA-A and HLA-B alleles of most subjects.

V shed 2 bases and J shed 1 base, with 11 bases lying between them. The CDR3 length is 15 residues. The V gene's germline CDR1 is MNHNY and CDR2 SVGAGI (reference sequence). A remark on this clone: What it recognizes is unknown.

The PCR employed 60 Vbeta primers together with 13 Jbeta primers. Only in-frame clones appear in the TCRdb table, and some are missing; sequencing was by immunoSEQ multiplex PCR. The sample shows 45,000 to 60,000 clones, 55% to 85% of them seen only once. The receptor was isolated from a woman in her 50s in good health and CMV-seronegative. The rearrangement joins TRBV6-6 to TRBJ1-1, with TRBD1 as a possible D gene (6 bases). Sequenced: PBMCs. DNA for the CDR3: TGTGCCAGCAGTTACCGCGGGGGGGCGAACACTGAAGCTTTCTTT. Amino acids: CASSYRGGANTEAFF.